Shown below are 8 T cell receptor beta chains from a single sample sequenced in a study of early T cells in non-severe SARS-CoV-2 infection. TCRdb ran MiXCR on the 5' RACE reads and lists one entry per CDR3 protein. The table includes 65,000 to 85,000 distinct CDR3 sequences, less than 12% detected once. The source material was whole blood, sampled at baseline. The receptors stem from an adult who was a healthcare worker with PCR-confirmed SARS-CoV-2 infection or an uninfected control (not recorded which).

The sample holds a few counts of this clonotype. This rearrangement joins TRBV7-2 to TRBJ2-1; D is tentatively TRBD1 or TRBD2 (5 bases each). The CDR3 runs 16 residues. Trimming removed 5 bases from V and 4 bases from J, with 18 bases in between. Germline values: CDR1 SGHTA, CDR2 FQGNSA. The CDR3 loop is CASSPLGIGGYNEQFF. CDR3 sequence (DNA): TGTGCCAGCAGCCCACTAGGCATTGGGGGATACAATGAGCAGTTCTTC.

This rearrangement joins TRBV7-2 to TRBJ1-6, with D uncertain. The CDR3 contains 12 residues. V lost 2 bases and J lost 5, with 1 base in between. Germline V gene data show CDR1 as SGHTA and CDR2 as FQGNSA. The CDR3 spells CASSLNNSPLHF. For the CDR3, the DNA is TGTGCCAGCAGCTTAAATAATTCACCCCTCCACTTT.

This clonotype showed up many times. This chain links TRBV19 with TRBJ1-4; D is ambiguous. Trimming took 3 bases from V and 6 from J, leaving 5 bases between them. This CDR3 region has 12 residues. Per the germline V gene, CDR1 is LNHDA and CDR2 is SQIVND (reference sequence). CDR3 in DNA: TGTGCCAGTAGTATTCGGGATGAAAAACTGTTTTTT. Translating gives CASSIRDEKLFF. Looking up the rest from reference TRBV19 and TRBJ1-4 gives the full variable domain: DGGITQSPKYLFRKEGQNVTLSCEQNLNHDAMYWYRQDPGQGLRLIYYSQIVNDFQKGDIAEGYSVSREKKESFPLTVTSAQKNPTAFYLCASSIRDEKLFFGSGTQLSVL.

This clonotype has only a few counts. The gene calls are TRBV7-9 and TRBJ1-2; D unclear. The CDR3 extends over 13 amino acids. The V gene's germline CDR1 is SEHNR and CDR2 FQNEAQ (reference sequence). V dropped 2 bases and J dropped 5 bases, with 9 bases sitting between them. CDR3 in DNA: TGTGCCAGCAGCTTATCAGGAACTTATGGCTACACCTTC. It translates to CASSLSGTYGYTF.

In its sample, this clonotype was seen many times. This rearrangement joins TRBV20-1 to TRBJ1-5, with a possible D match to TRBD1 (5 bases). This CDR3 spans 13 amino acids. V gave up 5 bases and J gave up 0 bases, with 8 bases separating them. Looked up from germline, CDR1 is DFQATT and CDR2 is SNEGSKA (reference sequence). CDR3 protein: CSAVGDSNQPQHF. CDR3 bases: TGCAGTGCTGTAGGGGATAGCAATCAGCCCCAGCATTTT.

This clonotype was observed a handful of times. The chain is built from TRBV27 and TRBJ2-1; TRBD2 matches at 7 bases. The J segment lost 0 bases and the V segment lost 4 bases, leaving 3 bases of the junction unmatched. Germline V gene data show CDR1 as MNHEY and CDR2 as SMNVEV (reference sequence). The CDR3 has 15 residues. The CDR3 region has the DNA TGTGCCAGCAGTTCAGGACTAGTCTCCTACAATGAGCAGTTCTTC. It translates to CASSSGLVSYNEQFF.

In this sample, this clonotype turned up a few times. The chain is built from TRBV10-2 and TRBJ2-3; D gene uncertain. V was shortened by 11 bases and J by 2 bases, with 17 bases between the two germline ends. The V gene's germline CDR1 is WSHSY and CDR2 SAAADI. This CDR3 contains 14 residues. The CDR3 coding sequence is TGCGCCGCAGCCGCTAGGCGATACACAGATACGCAGTATTTT. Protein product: CAAAARRYTDTQYF.

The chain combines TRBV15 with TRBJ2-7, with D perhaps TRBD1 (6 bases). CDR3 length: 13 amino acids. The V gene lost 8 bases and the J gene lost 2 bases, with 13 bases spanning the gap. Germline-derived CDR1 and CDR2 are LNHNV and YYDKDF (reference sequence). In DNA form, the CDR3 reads TGTGCCACCGGCGAGGACAGCGCCTACGAGCAGTACTTC. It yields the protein CATGEDSAYEQYF.